This T cell receptor (beta chain) came from a study of PD-1 blockade in classical Hodgkin lymphoma. Study-wide findings and caveats: Lower baseline TCR diversity was reported for newly diagnosed patients than for healthy donors. Significantly greater TCR diversity emerged by C4D1 in CD4+ cells but not CD8+ cells. Prior to therapy, complete responders displayed diversity much like that of newly diagnosed patients.

After autologous stem cell transplantation all patients relapsed, and prior brentuximab vedotin exposure differed between cohorts. Measured with immunoSEQ multiplex PCR; TCRdb has only the in-frame clones, and not every one. The data show 40,000 to 65,000 clones, with roughly 80% seen just once and less than 20% held by the top ten. The V segment lost 6 bases and the J segment 0 bases; nucleotides outside the gene matches: 8. Looked up from germline, CDR1 is SQVTM and CDR2 is ANQGSEA. The CDR3 loop spans 16 amino acids. In regard to this clone: Its specificity is not known.

Material: peripheral blood mononuclear cells (PBMCs), obtained at baseline. This chain joins TRBV29-1 and TRBJ2-6; 7 bases map to TRBD1. This TCR came from a human donor with classical Hodgkin lymphoma. Here the CDR3 reads CSVAGDSSSGANVLTF. Here the CDR3 DNA reads TGCAGCGTGGCTGGGGACAGCAGCTCTGGGGCCAACGTCCTGACTTTC.